The 13 T cell receptor beta chains reported below all come from one sample, sequenced in a study of blood T cell repertoires in COVID-19 (dated by TCRdb to the early 2020s). Library prep was done by the immunoSEQ multiplex PCR assay. Imported from immuneACCESS, the table was reduced by TCRdb to in-frame sequences with V and J called. These copies leave out some clones; in studies compared against another copy, an unresolved V gene accounts for under half, and the cause of the remainder is not known. The sample table contains fewer than 200,000 clones; only one count was recorded for roughly 85% of them. The ten largest clones add up to around 4.3% of the sample. Sequenced input: PBMCs or T cells enriched from blood (not recorded which). The receptor set was obtained from a woman aged 50 to 60 who had recovered from COVID-19.

This chain links TRBV19 with TRBJ1-5; 7 bases align to TRBD1. The ends lost 4 bases at V and 0 bases at J; junction bases unmatched: 6. The germline gives CDR1 LNHDA, CDR2 SQIVND (reference sequence). The CDR3 is 16 amino acids. CDR3 in DNA: TGTGCCAGTAGTAACCCACAGGGGATTAGCAATCAGCCCCAGCATTTT. It yields the protein CASSNPQGISNQPQHF.

V and J are TRBV7-3 and TRBJ2-2; TRBD1 aligns across 7 bases. The CDR3 consists of 14 residues. V shed 5 bases, J shed 0 bases, and the junction held 0 bases outside the gene matches. Germline CDR1 SGHTA, CDR2 FQGTGA. DNA of the CDR3: TGTGCCAGCAGCGGACAGGCGAACACCGGGGAGCTGTTTTTT. This sequence encodes CASSGQANTGELFF. Full variable domain (outside the CDR3, taken from reference TRBV7-3 and TRBJ2-2): GAGVSQTPSNKVTEKGKYVELRCDPISGHTALYWYRQSLGQGPEFLIYFQGTGAADDSGLPNDRFFAVRPEGSVSTLKIQRTERGDSAVYLCASSGQANTGELFFGEGSRLTVL.

V gene TRBV19 combines with J gene TRBJ1-1; D possibly corresponds to TRBD1 (6 bases). Trimming left V 5 bases short and J 1 base short, with 14 bases between. Looked up from germline, CDR1 is LNHDA and CDR2 is SQIVND (reference sequence). The CDR3 is 15 residues long. The CDR3 spells CASSLRRGENTEAFF. The DNA of the CDR3 is TGTGCCAGTAGTCTCCGCAGGGGTGAGAACACTGAAGCTTTCTTT.

The genes are TRBV5-8 and TRBJ1-5; D possibly corresponds to TRBD1 (6 bases). The CDR3 consists of 13 residues. Per the germline V gene, CDR1 is SGHTS and CDR2 is YDEGEE. Trimming stripped 4 bases from V and 7 bases from J, with 12 bases between. This CDR3 is CASSLDRGQPQHF. DNA of the CDR3: TGTGCCAGCAGCCTGGACAGAGGGCAGCCCCAGCATTTT.

The V gene is TRBV12-5, the J gene TRBJ2-2; possibly TRBD2 for D (6 bases). V was pared by 4 bases and J by 3 bases, with 12 bases between. Germline loops: CDR1 LGHNT, CDR2 FRNRAP. There are 15 residues in the CDR3. DNA for the CDR3: TGTGCTAGTGGTTCGCGGGGACGCGACACCGGGGAGCTGTTTTTT. Encoded protein: CASGSRGRDTGELFF. The full variable domain, rest sourced from reference TRBV12-5 and TRBJ2-2, is DARVTQTPRHKVTEMGQEVTMRCQPILGHNTVFWYRQTMMQGLELLAYFRNRAPLDDSGMPKDRFSAEMPDATLATLKIQPSEPRDSAVYFCASGSRGRDTGELFFGEGSRLTVL.

The chain combines TRBV12-3 or TRBV12-4 with TRBJ1-2; D is perhaps TRBD1 (6 bases). With 3 bases removed from V and 7 bases from J, the gap between germline ends came to 12 bases. The CDR3 totals 13 residues. In nucleotides, the CDR3 is TGTGCCAGCAGTTTCTCAGCAGGGGCTGGCTACACCTTC. This codes for CASSFSAGAGYTF.

This clone was seen a single time. V usage is TRBV4-1 and J usage is TRBJ1-1; D possibly corresponds to TRBD1 (6 bases). V lost 4 bases and J lost 0, with 6 bases in between. CDR3 length: 13 amino acids. Germline assignment: CDR1 MGHRA and CDR2 YSYEKL. The CDR3 loop is CASSPGVNTEAFF. CDR3 nucleotide sequence: TGCGCCAGCAGCCCAGGGGTGAACACTGAAGCTTTCTTT.

This rearrangement joins TRBV7-3 to TRBJ1-2; D is possibly TRBD1 (5 bases). Germline lookup yields CDR1 SGHTA and CDR2 FQGTGA. There are 16 residues in the CDR3. V lost 6 bases and J lost 5, with 22 bases in between. CDR3 protein: CASSQNPGTGDYGYTF. The CDR3, as DNA: TGTGCCAGCAGTCAGAACCCCGGGACGGGGGATTATGGCTACACCTTC.

This clone appeared a single time. This chain links TRBV5-1 with TRBJ2-3, with 8 nucleotides matching TRBD2. From germline, CDR1 is SGHRS and CDR2 YFSETQ. Trimming took 4 bases from V and 0 from J; bases not matched to a gene: 4. This CDR3 is built from 15 residues. CDR3 residues: CASSLSGASTDTQYF. The CDR3 DNA reads as TGCGCCAGCAGCCTTAGCGGGGCTAGCACAGATACGCAGTATTTT.

The rearrangement links TRBV15 to TRBJ2-2; 7 bases align to TRBD1. Germline loops: CDR1 LNHNV, CDR2 YYDKDF (reference sequence). V trimming: 5 bases; J trimming: 4 bases; junction bases outside the gene matches: 7. The CDR3 has 15 amino acids. The CDR3 is CATSVKQGITGELFF. CDR3 sequence (DNA): TGTGCCACCAGCGTAAAACAGGGGATCACCGGGGAGCTGTTTTTT. Variable domain in full (rest from reference TRBV15 and TRBJ2-2): DAMVIQNPRYQVTQFGKPVTLSCSQTLNHNVMYWYQQKSSQAPKLLFHYYDKDFNNEADTPDNFQSRRPNTSFCFLDIRSPGLGDTAMYLCATSVKQGITGELFFGEGSRLTVL.

This clone was counted only a few times. CDR3: CASSSRGGRGFF. The CDR3 nucleotides read TGTGCCAGCAGCTCAAGAGGGGGCCGGGGTTTCTTT. V gene TRBV11-2 combines with J gene TRBJ1-1; 7 positions agree with TRBD1. CDR1 is SGHAT and CDR2 is FQNNGV in the germline V gene. J was trimmed by 13 bases and V by 4 bases; bases with no gene match: 9. This CDR3 is built from 12 residues.

CDR3 sequence reads: CASSQAQNQPQHF. CDR3 bases: TGTGCCAGCAGCCAAGCACAGAATCAGCCCCAGCATTTT. V usage is TRBV3-1 (or the pseudogene TRBV3-2) and J usage is TRBJ1-5; D is undetermined. V was trimmed by 1 base and J by 4 bases, leaving 5 bases between them. Germline-derived CDR1 and CDR2 are LGHDT and YNNKEL (reference sequence). This CDR3 has 13 amino acids.

The chain has TRBV3-1 (or the pseudogene TRBV3-2) and TRBJ1-2, with D possibly TRBD1 on 5 matching bases. CDR1 LGHDT and CDR2 YNNKEL come from the germline V gene (reference sequence). The V end was cut by 0 bases, the J end by 7 bases, with 18 bases between. The CDR3 has 16 amino acids. This CDR3 reads CASSQEGTGGLRGYTF. The CDR3 bases are TGTGCCAGCAGCCAAGAAGGGACCGGGGGTCTACGTGGCTACACCTTC.